These T cell receptor beta chains were read from a single sample in a study of T cells in Graves' hyperthyroidism and ophthalmopathy. TCRdb called the multiplex PCR reads again in MiXCR, with one record for every CDR3 protein. This table has around 570,000 distinct CDR3 sequences, about 20% appearing once. Source material: blood. These receptors originate from a man aged 40-50 years with Graves' ophthalmopathy. The CDR3 runs from the conserved cysteine through the conserved F or W. The order of the fields is D gene, clone size, V gene, J gene, CDR3 protein. The D gene is left open where the match is weak. For some rows the clone size is stated as once, few or many, or as a class when expanded; others skip it.

NA	NA	TRBV9	TRBJ1-1	CASSVGDKGTEAFF
TRBD1	many	TRBV28	TRBJ2-5	CASSPRGTGYRQETQYF
NA	NA	TRBV7-6	TRBJ2-1	CASSPNSGYNEQFF
NA	few	TRBV2	TRBJ2-6	CASNKNYGGRGSGANVLTF
TRBD1	many	TRBV18	TRBJ1-2	CASSPAGTGDGYTF
TRBD1	many	TRBV5-1	TRBJ1-1	CASSKVGGVDTEAFF
NA	many	TRBV6-6	TRBJ1-1	CASSYEPRPGKNTEAFF
NA	many	TRBV11-2	TRBJ1-5	CASSLKGTNQPQHF
TRBD1	few	TRBV5-1	TRBJ2-7	CASSLRQGEYDEQYF
NA	many	TRBV3-1	TRBJ2-3	CASSQDAGGTDTQYF
TRBD2	many	TRBV6-1	TRBJ2-3	CASSASGGVTDTQYF
NA	NA	TRBV20-1	TRBJ1-5	CGARDMLGNQPQHF
TRBD2	many	TRBV28	TRBJ2-7	CATTVGSGRRGSYEQYF